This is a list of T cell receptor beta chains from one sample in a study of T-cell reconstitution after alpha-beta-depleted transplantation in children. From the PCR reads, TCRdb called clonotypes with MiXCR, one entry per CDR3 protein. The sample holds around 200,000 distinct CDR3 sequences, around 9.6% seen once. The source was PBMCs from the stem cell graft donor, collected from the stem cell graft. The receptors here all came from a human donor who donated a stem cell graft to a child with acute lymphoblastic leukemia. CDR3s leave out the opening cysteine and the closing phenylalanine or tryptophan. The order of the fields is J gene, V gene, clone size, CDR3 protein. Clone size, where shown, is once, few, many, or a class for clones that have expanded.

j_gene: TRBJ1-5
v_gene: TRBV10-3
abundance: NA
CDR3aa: AISDWGTGNQPQH

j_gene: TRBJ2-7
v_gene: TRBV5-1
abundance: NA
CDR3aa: ASSAIPQGIGYEQY

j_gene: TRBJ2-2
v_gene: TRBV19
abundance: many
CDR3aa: ASSGQVNTGELF

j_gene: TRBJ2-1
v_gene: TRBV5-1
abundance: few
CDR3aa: ASSFSTQRGEGNNEQF

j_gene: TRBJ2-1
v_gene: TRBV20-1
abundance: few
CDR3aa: SASQGTSSYNEQF

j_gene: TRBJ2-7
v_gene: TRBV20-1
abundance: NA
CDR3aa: SAYTPGSRRYEQY

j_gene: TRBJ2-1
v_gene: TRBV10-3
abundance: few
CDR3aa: AISESEIEQF

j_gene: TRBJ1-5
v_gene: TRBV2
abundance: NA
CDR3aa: ASSGTGPSSQH

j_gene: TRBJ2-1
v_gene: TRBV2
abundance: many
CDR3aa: ANGQGDNEQF

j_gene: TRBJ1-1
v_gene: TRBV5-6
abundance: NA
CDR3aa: ASSPIQSRDRGRITEAF

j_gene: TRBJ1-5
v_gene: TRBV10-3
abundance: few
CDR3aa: ATRQGLGNQPQH